This TCR beta chain is drawn from a study of T cells in localized non-small cell lung cancer. Study-level results: Uninvolved nearby lung showed the greatest T cell clonality, exceeding that found in tumor.

This CDR3 is built from 16 residues. Trimming cost V 5 bases and J 3 bases, with 18 bases left between them. Germline lookup yields CDR1 MDHEN and CDR2 SYDVKM. Libraries were prepared by immunoSEQ multiplex PCR; TCRdb keeps only in-frame clonotypes and omits some of them. The sample consists of 25,000 to 35,000 clones, 80% to 95% of them appearing once. Concerning this clone itself: As yet, its antigen is unknown.

Sequenced material: peripheral blood mononuclear cells, taken before any cancer treatment. The chain links TRBV28 to TRBJ2-3, with D maybe TRBD2 (6 bases). The TCR comes from a woman aged 40-70 years with stage III lung adenocarcinoma. The CDR3 DNA follows: TGTGCCAGCAGTGCTTTTGCGGGGTGGGCAACAGATACGCAGTATTTT. Residues: CASSAFAGWATDTQYF.